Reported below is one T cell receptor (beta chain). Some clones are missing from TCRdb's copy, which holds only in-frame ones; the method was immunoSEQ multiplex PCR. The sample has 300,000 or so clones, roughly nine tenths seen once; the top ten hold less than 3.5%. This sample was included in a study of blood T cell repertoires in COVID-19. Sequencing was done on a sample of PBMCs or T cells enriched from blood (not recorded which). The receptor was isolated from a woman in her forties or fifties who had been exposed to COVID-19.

The CDR3 DNA sequence: TGCGCCAGCAGCCCTACAGGGGATTCTAATGAAAAACTGTTTTTT. Translating it yields CASSPTGDSNEKLFF. The chain couples TRBV5-1 to TRBJ1-4; 7 bases match TRBD1. Trimming cost V 4 bases and J 3 bases; bases outside gene matches: 6. CDR1 and CDR2 (germline): SGHRS, YFSETQ. The CDR3 is made up of 15 amino acids.